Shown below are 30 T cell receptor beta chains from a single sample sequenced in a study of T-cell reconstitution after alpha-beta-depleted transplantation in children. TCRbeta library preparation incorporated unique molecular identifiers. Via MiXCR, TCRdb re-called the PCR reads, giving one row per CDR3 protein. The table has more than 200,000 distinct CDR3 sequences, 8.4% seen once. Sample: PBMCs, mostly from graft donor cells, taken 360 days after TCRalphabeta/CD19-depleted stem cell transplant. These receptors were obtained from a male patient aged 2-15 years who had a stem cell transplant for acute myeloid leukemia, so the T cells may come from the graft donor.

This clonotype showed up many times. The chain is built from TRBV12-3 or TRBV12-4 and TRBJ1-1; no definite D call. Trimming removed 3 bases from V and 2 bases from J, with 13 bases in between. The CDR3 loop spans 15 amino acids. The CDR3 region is CASSFHRSSNTEAFF. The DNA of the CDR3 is TGTGCCAGCAGTTTCCATCGGTCCTCAAACACTGAAGCTTTCTTT.

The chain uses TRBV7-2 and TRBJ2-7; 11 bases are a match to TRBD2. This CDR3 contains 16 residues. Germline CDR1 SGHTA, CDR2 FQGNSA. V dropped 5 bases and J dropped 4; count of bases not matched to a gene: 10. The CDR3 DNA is TGTGCCAGCAGCCTTGGGCCGGGACTAGCGGTATACGAGCAGTACTTC. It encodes CASSLGPGLAVYEQYF.

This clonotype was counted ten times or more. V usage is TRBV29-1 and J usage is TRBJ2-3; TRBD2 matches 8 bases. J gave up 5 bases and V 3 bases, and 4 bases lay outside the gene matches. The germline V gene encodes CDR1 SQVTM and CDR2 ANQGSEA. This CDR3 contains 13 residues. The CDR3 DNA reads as TGCAGCGTTGACGGGGGGGCCATAGATACGCAGTATTTT. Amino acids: CSVDGGAIDTQYF.

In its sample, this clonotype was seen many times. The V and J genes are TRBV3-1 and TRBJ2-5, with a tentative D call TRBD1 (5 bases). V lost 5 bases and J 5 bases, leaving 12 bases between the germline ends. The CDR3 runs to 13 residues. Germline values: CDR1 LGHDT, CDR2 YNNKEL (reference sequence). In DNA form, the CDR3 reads TGTGCCAGCAGCATAGGGGTCAGGGAGACCCAGTACTTC. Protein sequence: CASSIGVRETQYF.

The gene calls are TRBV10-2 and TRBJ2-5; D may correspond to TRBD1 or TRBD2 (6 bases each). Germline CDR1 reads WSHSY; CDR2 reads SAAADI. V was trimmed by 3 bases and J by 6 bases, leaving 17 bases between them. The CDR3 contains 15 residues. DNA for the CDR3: TGCGCCAGCAGTGATAGGGGGGACATAGGAAAGACCCAGTACTTC. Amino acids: CASSDRGDIGKTQYF.

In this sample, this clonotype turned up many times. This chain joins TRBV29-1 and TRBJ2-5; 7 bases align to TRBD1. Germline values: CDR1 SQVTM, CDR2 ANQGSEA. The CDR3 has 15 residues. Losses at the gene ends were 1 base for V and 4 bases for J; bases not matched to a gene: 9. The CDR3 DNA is TGCAGCGTTGAAGGAGACAGGGTTCCAGGAGAGACCCAGTACTTC. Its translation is CSVEGDRVPGETQYF.

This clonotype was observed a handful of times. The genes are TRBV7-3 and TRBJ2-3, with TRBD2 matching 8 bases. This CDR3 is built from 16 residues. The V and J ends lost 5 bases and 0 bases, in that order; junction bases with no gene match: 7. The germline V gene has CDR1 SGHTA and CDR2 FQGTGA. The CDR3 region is CASSLSPSGSTDTQYF. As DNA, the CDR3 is TGTGCCAGCAGCCTCAGTCCTAGCGGGAGCACAGATACGCAGTATTTT.

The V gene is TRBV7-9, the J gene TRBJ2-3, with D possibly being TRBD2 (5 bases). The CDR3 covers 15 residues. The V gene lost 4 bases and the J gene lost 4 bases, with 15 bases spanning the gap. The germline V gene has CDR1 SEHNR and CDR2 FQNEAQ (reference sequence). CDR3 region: CASSYRGPSPDTQYF. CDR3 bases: TGTGCCAGCAGCTATCGAGGGCCTAGTCCAGATACGCAGTATTTT.

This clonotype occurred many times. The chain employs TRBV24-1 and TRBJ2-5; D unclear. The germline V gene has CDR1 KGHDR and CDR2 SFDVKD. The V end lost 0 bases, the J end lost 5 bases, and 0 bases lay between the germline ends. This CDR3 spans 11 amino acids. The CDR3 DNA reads TGTGCCACCAGTGATTTGGAGACCCAGTACTTC. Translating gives CATSDLETQYF.

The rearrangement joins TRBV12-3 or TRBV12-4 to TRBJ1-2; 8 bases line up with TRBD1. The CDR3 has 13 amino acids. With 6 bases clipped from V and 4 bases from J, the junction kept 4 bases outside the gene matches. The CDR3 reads CASRLDRGYGYTF. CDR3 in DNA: TGTGCCAGCAGGCTAGACAGGGGCTATGGCTACACCTTC.

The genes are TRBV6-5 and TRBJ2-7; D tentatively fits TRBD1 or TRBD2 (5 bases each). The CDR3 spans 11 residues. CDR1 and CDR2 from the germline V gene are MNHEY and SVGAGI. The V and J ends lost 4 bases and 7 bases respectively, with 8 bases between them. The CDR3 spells CASSSGTEQYF. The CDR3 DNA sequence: TGTGCCAGCAGTTCCGGGACGGAGCAGTACTTC.

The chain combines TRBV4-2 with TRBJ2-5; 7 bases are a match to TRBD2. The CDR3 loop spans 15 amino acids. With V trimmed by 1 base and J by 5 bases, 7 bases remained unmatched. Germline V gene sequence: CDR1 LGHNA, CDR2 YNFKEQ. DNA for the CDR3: TGTGCCAGCAGCCAAGTGGCGGGAGCCACTGAGACCCAGTACTTC. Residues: CASSQVAGATETQYF.

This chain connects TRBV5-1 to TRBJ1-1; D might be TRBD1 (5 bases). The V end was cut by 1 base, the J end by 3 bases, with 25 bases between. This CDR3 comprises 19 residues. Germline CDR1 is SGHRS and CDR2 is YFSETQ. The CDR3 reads CASSLPGLGVSNRYTEAFF. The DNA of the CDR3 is TGCGCCAGCAGCTTGCCAGGATTGGGGGTGTCGAACAGGTACACTGAAGCTTTCTTT. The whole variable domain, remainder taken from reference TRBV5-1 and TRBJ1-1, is KAGVTQTPRYLIKTRGQQVTLSCSPISGHRSVSWYQQTPGQGLQFLFEYFSETQRNKGNFPGRFSGRQFSNSRSEMNVSTLELGDSALYLCASSLPGLGVSNRYTEAFFGQGTRLTVV.

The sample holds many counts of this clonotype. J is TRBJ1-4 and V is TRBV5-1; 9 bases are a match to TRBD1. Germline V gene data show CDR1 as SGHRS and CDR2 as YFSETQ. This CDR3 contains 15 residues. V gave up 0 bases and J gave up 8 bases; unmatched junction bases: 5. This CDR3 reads CASSLEQGAWEKLFF. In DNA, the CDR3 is TGCGCCAGCAGCTTGGAACAGGGGGCATGGGAAAAACTGTTTTTT.

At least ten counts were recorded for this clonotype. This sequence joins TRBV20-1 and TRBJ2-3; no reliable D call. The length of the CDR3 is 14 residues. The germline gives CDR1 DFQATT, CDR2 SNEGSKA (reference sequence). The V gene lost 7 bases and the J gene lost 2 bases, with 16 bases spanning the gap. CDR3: CSGIFGGSTDTQYF. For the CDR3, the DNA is TGCAGTGGGATTTTCGGCGGTTCCACAGATACGCAGTATTTT.

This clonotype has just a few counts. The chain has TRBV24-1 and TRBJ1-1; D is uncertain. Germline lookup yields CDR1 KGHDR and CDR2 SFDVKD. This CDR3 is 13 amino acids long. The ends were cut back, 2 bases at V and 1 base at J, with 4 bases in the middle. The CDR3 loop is CATSDSRNTEAFF. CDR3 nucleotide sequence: TGTGCCACCAGTGATTCGCGGAACACTGAAGCTTTCTTT.

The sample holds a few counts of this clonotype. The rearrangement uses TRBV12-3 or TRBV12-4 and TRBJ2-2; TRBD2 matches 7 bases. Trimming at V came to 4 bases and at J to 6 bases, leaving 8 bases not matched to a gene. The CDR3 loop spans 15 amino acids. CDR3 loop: CASSSSGGKAGELFF. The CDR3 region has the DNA TGTGCCAGCAGTTCCTCGGGGGGAAAGGCCGGGGAGCTGTTTTTT.

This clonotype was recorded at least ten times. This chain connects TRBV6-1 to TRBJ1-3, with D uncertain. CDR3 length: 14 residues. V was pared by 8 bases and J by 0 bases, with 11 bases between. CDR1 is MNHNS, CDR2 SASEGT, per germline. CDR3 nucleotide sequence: TGTGCCAGCTCGACGTCTAGCTCTGGAAACACCATATATTTT. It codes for CASSTSSSGNTIYF.

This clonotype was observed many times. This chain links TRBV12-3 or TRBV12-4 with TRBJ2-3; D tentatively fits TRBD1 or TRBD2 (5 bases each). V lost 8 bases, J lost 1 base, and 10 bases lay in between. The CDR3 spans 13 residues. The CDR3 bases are TGTGCCAGCCGAGAGGGACGCACAGATACGCAGTATTTT. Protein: CASREGRTDTQYF.

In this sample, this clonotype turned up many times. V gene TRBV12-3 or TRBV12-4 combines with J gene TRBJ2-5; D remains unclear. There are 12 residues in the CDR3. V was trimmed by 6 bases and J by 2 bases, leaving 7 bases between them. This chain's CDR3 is CASSPRQETQYF. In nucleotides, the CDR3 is TGTGCCAGCAGCCCGAGGCAAGAGACCCAGTACTTC.

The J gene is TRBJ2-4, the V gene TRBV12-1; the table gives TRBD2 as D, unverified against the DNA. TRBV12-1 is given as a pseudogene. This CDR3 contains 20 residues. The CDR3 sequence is CASSLAPGLAGGEAKNIQYF. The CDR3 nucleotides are TGTGCCAGCAGCCTTGCGCCGGGACTAGCGGGAGGGGAAGCCAAAAACATTCAGTACTTC.

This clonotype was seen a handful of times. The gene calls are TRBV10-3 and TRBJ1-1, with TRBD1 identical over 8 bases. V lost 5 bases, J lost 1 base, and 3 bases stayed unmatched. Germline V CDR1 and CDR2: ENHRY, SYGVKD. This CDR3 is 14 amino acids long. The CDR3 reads CAISLQGANTEAFF. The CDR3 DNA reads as TGTGCCATCAGTCTCCAGGGGGCGAACACTGAAGCTTTCTTT.

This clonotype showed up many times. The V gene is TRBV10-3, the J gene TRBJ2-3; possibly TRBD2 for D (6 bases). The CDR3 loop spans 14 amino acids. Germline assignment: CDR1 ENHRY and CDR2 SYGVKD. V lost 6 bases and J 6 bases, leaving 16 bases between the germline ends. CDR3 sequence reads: CAIRNGRLRDTQYF. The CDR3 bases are TGTGCCATCAGAAACGGGAGATTGAGGGATACGCAGTATTTT.

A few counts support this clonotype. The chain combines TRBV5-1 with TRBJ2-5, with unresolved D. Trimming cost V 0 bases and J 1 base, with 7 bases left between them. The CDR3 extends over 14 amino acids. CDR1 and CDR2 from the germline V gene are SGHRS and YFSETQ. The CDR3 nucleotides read TGCGCCAGCAGCTTGGGCGCGCCCCAAGAGACCCAGTACTTC. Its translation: CASSLGAPQETQYF.

This chain's CDR3 is CASSQGRQGPYEQYF. The CDR3 nucleotides read TGCGCCAGCAGCCAAGGACGGCAGGGCCCCTACGAGCAGTACTTC. The chain links TRBV4-3 to TRBJ2-7; maybe TRBD1 (5 bases). Trimming pared 1 base from V and 2 bases from J, leaving 12 bases between. The CDR3 is made up of 15 amino acids. The V gene's germline CDR1 is LGHNA and CDR2 YSLEER.

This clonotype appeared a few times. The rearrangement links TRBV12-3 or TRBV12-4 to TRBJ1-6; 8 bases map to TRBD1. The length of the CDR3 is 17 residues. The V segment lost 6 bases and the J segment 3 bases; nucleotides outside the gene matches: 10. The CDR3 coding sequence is TGTGCCAGCAGCCTAGGTGGACAGGGCCACTATAATTCACCCCTCCACTTT. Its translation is CASSLGGQGHYNSPLHF.

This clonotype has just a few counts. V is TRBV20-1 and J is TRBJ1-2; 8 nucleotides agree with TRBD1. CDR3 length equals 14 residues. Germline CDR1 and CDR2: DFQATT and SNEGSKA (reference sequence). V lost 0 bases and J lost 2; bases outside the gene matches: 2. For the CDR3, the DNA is TGCAGTGCTAGAGAGACAGGGGTGAACTATGGCTACACCTTC. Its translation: CSARETGVNYGYTF.

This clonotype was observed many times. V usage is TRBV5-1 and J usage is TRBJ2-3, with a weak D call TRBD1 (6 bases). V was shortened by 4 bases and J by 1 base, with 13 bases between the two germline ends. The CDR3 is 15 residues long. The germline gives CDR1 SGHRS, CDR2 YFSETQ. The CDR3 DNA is TGCGCCAGCAGCAAAAGGGACACACGCACAGATACGCAGTATTTT. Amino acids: CASSKRDTRTDTQYF.

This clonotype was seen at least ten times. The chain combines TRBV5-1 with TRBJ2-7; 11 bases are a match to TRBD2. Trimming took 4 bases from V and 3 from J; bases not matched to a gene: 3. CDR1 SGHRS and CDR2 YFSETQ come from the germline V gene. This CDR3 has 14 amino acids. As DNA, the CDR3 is TGCGCCAGCAGCCCCGGGACTAGCGGCTACGAGCAGTACGTC. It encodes CASSPGTSGYEQYV.

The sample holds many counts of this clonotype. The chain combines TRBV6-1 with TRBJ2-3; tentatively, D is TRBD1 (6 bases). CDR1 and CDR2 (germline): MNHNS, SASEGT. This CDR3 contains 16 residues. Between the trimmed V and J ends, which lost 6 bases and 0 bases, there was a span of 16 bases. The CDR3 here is CASRPQGRPSTDTQYF. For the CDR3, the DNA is TGTGCCAGCAGACCACAGGGCCGCCCTAGCACAGATACGCAGTATTTT.